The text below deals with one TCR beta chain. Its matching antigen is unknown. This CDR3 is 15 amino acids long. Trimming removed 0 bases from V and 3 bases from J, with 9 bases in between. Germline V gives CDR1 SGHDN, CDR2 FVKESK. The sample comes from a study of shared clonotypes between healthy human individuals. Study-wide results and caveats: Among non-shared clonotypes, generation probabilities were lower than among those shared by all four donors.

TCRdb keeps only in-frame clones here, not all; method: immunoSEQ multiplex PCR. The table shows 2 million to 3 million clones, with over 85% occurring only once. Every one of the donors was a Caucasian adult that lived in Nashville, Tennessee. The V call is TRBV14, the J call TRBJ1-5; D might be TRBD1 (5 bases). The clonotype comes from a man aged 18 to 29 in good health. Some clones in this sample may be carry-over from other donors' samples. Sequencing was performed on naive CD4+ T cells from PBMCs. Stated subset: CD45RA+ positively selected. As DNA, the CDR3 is TGTGCCAGCAGCCAAGATGGGGCACCCAATCAGCCCCAGCATTTT. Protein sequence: CASSQDGAPNQPQHF.